This T cell receptor (beta chain) was recovered during a study of regulatory T cells in long-lasting Graves disease. Trimming removed 0 bases from V and 9 bases from J, with 12 bases in between. The CDR3 has 13 amino acids. Germline CDR1 DFQATT, CDR2 SNEGSKA (reference sequence). Stated time point: newly diagnosed GD, antithyroid drugs for less than 3 months. Extracted PBMC RNA gave rise to the TCR library. This clonotype was seen only a few times. The TCR beta library used iRepertoire HTBI primers with Arm-PCR amplification of CDR3. TCRdb redid the calling of the multiplex PCR reads with MiXCR, one entry per CDR3 protein. The sample has some 410,000 distinct CDR3 sequences; roughly 17% are singletons. In addition, the sample was reused for a study of T cells in Graves' hyperthyroidism and ophthalmopathy.

The V and J genes are TRBV20-1 and TRBJ2-1; D remains ambiguous. The sequenced sample was peripheral blood mononuclear cells (PBMCs), obtained at new diagnosis, from a patient treated with antithyroid drugs. This receptor was identified in a woman younger than 45 with Graves disease. CDR3: CSARDISIGEQFF. CDR3 DNA: TGCAGTGCTAGAGATATTAGTATCGGTGAGCAGTTCTTC.